This TCR beta chain was captured in a study of human T cells and chemical hapten exposure. Germline values: CDR1 SQVTM, CDR2 ANQGSEA. There are 11 residues in the CDR3. The V and J ends lost 7 bases and 5 bases respectively, with 11 bases between them. This clonotype was observed at least ten times. MiXCR, applied by TCRdb to the RACE reads, yields one record per CDR3 protein. Among approximately 340,000 distinct CDR3 sequences listed, approximately 6.3% were seen once. The time point denotes: patch test 1, 2 weeks after DPC sensitization. The treatment was: therapeutic diphenylcyclopropenone sensitization with weekly scalp DPC.

The receptor comes from a woman between 18 and 30 years old with alopecia areata. Some clones in this sample may be carry-over from other donors' samples. The starting material was whole blood, obtained in connection with sensitization to the hapten diphenylcyclopropenone (DPC). The chain employs TRBV29-1 and TRBJ1-1, with a tentative D call TRBD1 (5 bases). CDR3 amino acids: CSDGGMTEAFF. The CDR3 coding sequence is TGCAGCGACGGGGGGATGACTGAAGCTTTCTTT.